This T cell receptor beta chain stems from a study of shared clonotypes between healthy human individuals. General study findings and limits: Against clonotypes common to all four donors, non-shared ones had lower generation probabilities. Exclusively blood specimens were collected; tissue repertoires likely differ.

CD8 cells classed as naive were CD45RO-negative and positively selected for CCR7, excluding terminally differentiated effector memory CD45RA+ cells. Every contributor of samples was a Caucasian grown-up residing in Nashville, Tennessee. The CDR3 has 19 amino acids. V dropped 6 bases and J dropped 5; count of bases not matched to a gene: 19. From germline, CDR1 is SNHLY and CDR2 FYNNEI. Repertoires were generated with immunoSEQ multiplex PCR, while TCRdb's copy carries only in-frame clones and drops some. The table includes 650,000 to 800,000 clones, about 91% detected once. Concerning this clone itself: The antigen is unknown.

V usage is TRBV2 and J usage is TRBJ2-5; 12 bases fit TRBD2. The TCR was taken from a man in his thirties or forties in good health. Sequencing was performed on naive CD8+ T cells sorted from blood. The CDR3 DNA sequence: TGTGCCAGCAGCGAGACTAGCGGGAGCCCTCGGGTCGTGGTTGAGACCCAGTACTTC. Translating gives CASSETSGSPRVVVETQYF.